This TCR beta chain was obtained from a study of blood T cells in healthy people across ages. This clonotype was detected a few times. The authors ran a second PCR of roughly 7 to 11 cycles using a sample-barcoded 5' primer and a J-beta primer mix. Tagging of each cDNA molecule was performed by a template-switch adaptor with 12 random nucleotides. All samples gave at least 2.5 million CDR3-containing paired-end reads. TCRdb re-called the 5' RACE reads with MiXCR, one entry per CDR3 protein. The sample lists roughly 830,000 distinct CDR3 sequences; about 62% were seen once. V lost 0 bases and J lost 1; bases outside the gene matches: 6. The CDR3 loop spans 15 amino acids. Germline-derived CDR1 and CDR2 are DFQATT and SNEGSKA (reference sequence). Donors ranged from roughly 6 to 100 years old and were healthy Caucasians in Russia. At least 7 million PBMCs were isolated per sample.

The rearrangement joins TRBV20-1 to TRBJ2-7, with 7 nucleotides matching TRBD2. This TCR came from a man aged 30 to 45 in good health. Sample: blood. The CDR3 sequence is CSARDPVAGSYEQYF. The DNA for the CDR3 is TGCAGTGCTAGAGATCCGGTAGCGGGTTCCTACGAGCAGTACTTC.